This TCR beta chain emerged from a study of T cells in Graves' hyperthyroidism and ophthalmopathy. The CDR3 spans 13 residues. The ends were cut back, 7 bases at V and 4 bases at J, with 14 bases in the middle. Germline V gene sequence: CDR1 MNHNS, CDR2 SASEGT. This clonotype has only one observation. Authors of the study amplified TCR beta CDR3 regions from RNA transcripts. An initial round of RT-PCR targeting the TCR CDR3 relied on the HTBI primer set. One entry per CDR3 protein, called by TCRdb with MiXCR from the multiplex PCR reads. Among around 340,000 distinct CDR3 sequences listed, roughly 20% were seen once.

This TCR came from a woman between 40 and 55 years old with Graves' ophthalmopathy. The sequenced sample was blood. The chain joins TRBV6-1 to TRBJ2-7; possibly TRBD2 for D (6 bases). The CDR3 bases are TGTGCCAGCAAATTGAGCGGAGGGTACGAGCAGTACTTC. Its protein product is CASKLSGGYEQYF.